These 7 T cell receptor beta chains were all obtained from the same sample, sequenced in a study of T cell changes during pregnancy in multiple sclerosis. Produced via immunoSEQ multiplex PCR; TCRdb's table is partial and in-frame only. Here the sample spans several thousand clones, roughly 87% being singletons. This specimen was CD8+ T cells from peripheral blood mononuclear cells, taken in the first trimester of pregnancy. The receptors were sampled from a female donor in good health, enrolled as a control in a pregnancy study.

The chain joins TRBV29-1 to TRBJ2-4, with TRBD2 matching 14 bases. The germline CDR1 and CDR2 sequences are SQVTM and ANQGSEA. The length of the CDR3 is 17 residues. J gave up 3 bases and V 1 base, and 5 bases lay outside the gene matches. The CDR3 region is CSVEVSGTSGGKNIQYF. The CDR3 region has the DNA TGCAGCGTTGAAGTCTCCGGGACTAGCGGGGGCAAAAACATTCAGTACTTC.

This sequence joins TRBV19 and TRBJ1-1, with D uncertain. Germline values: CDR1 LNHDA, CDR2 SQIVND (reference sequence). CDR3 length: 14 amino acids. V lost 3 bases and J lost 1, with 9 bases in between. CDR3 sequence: CASSMGIGNTEAFF. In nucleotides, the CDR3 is TGTGCCAGTAGTATGGGCATCGGGAACACTGAAGCTTTCTTT. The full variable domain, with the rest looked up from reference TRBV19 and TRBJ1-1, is DGGITQSPKYLFRKEGQNVTLSCEQNLNHDAMYWYRQDPGQGLRLIYYSQIVNDFQKGDIAEGYSVSREKKESFPLTVTSAQKNPTAFYLCASSMGIGNTEAFFGQGTRLTVV.

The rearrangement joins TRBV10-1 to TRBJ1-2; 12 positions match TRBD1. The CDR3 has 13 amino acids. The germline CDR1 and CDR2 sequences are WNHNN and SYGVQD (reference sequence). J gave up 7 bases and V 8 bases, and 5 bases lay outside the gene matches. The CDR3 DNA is TGCGCCAGCCCTGGGACAGGGGGCCTTGGCTACACCTTC. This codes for CASPGTGGLGYTF.

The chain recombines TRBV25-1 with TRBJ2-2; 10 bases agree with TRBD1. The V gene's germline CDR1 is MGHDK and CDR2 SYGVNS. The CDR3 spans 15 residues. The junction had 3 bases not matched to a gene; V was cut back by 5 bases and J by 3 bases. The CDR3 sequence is CASSTGTGDTGELFF. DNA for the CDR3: TGTGCCAGCAGTACCGGGACAGGGGACACCGGGGAGCTGTTTTTT.

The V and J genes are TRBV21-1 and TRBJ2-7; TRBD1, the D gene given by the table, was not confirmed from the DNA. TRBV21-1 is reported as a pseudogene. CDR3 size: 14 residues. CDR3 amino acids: CASSLPQGGYEQYF. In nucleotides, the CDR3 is TGTGCCAGCAGCCTCCCGCAAGGGGGCTACGAGCAGTACTTC.

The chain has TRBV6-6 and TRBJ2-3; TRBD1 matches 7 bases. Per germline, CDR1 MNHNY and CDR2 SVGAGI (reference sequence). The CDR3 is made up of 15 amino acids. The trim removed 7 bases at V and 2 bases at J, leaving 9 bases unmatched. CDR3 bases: TGTGCCAGCACCTTCGGGGACAGCCCCACAGATACGCAGTATTTT. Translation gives CASTFGDSPTDTQYF.

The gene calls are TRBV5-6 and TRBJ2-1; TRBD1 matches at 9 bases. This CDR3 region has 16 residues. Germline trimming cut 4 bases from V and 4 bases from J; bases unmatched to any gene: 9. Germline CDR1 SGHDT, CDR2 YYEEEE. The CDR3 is CASSPLDRGQYNEQFF. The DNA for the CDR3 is TGTGCCAGCAGCCCCCTGGACAGGGGACAATACAATGAGCAGTTCTTC.